The present T cell receptor (beta chain) was sequenced within a study of preoperative IRX-2 immunotherapy in early breast cancer. Treatment noted: preoperative locoregional IRX-2 cytokine immunotherapy. Patients received preoperative, locoregional IRX-2 cytokine immunotherapy in a phase Ib study. Assay used: immunoSEQ multiplex PCR; TCRdb lists only in-frame clones, some missing. The repertoire holds approximately 98,000 clones, just over 85% seen once, with approximately 2% in the top ten. This CDR3 comprises 13 residues. V was clipped by 8 bases and J by 0 bases, with 10 bases between them. This chain uses TRBV23-1 with TRBJ2-5; weak D call: TRBD1 (7 bases). TRBV23-1 is annotated as an ORF whose role is uncertain. The sequencing here drew on tumor tissue, taken after IRX-2 immunotherapy. This clonotype was obtained from a human donor with breast cancer. The CDR3, as DNA: TGCGCCAGCTCCAGGGGGGACCAAGAGACCCAGTACTTC. Its translation is CASSRGDQETQYF.